The 7 T cell receptor beta chains reported below all come from one sample, sequenced in a study of cytomegalovirus exposure and HLA in healthy donors. Use of 60 Vbeta and 13 Jbeta primers characterized the PCR. Clones were sequenced by immunoSEQ multiplex PCR, and TCRdb holds only the in-frame ones, with some missing. The data contain roughly 120,000 clones, less than 80% of them singletons. The sequencing input was PBMCs. The receptors were sampled from a woman between 50 and 59 years old in good health and CMV-seropositive.

The V and J genes are TRBV11-1 and TRBJ2-2; maybe TRBD2 (5 bases). The CDR3 has 15 residues. Trimming took off 5 bases at V and 3 bases at J, with 13 bases between the two ends. The germline CDR1 and CDR2 sequences are SGHAT and FQDESV (reference sequence). CDR3 bases: TGTGCCAGCAGCCCCTCCGGGATTTACACCGGGGAGCTGTTTTTT. It codes for CASSPSGIYTGELFF.

This clone was counted between two and nine times. The V gene is TRBV27, the J gene TRBJ1-6; TRBD1 is a possible D gene (6 bases). V gave up 6 bases and J gave up 6 bases, with 15 bases separating them. This CDR3 region has 15 residues. The V gene's germline CDR1 is MNHEY and CDR2 SMNVEV (reference sequence). The CDR3 loop reads CASRRTGTLNSPLHF. In nucleotides, the CDR3 is TGTGCCAGCAGACGAACCGGGACACTTAATTCACCCCTCCACTTT.

V gene TRBV5-6 combines with J gene TRBJ1-5, with 10 bases fitting TRBD1. The V gene end was trimmed by 0 bases and the J gene end by 3 bases; junction bases not matched to a gene: 3. Germline CDR1 reads SGHDT; CDR2 reads YYEEEE. The CDR3 consists of 16 residues. The CDR3: CASSLGGTGDNQPQHF. For the CDR3, the DNA is TGTGCCAGCAGCTTGGGAGGGACAGGGGACAATCAGCCCCAGCATTTT.

The gene calls are TRBV27 and TRBJ1-6; the D is unclear. In germline, CDR1 is MNHEY, CDR2 SMNVEV (reference sequence). The CDR3 sequence is 14 residues long. Trimming pared 3 bases from V and 4 bases from J, leaving 7 bases between. CDR3 in amino acids: CASSLSLYNSPLHF. CDR3 bases: TGTGCCAGCAGTTTGAGTTTATATAATTCACCCCTCCACTTT.

V usage is TRBV7-2 and J usage is TRBJ2-7; D is undetermined. V dropped 4 bases and J dropped 2 bases, with 9 bases sitting between them. The CDR3 has 13 residues. Germline lookup yields CDR1 SGHTA and CDR2 FQGNSA. DNA for the CDR3: TGTGCCAGCAGCTCCGTCCAGACCTACGAGCAGTACTTC. This sequence encodes CASSSVQTYEQYF.

The chain employs TRBV6-5 and TRBJ1-2, with TRBD1 matching over 8 bases. This CDR3 is built from 14 residues. V lost 7 bases to trimming and J lost 7 bases; unmatched junction nucleotides: 11. Germline CDR1 is MNHEY and CDR2 is SVGAGI. CDR3 sequence reads: CASIKGTGWGGYTF. The DNA for the CDR3 is TGTGCCAGCATCAAAGGGACAGGATGGGGTGGCTACACCTTC.

The chain couples TRBV19 to TRBJ2-5, with 8 bases identical to TRBD1. This CDR3 has 13 residues. The V gene end was trimmed by 5 bases and the J gene end by 5 bases; junction bases not matched to a gene: 4. Per germline, CDR1 LNHDA and CDR2 SQIVND (reference sequence). CDR3 coding DNA: TGTGCCAGTAGTGCGGACAGGGTTGAGACCCAGTACTTC. Translated, it gives CASSADRVETQYF. The entire variable domain, with the rest obtained from reference TRBV19 and TRBJ2-5, is as follows: DGGITQSPKYLFRKEGQNVTLSCEQNLNHDAMYWYRQDPGQGLRLIYYSQIVNDFQKGDIAEGYSVSREKKESFPLTVTSAQKNPTAFYLCASSADRVETQYFGPGTRLLVL.